This TCR beta chain derives from a study of molecular identifiers for immune sequencing clone quantification. Sorted cell numbers of roughly 19,000 to 1,000,000, with 10%, 30% or 50% RNA, served as input for naive CD8 libraries. The CD8+CD4-CCR7+CD45RA+ phenotype defined the sorted naive CD8 T cells. About this clonotype: Its specificity is unknown. This may be a read error: a much more frequent sequence differs by one nucleotide.

The CDR3 has 15 amino acids. Germline values: CDR1 SGHDT, CDR2 YYEEEE. Unmatched junction bases numbered 11, after V lost 4 bases and J lost 4 bases. Generation of bulk TCR libraries relied on previously described methods and listed TCR primers. TCRdb reprocessed the PCR reads with MiXCR, giving one entry per CDR3 protein. The table has around 100,000 distinct CDR3 sequences, about 35% seen once. Whole-study findings and limits: A single cell's spiked Jurkat TCR RNA was reportedly detectable among roughly 1 million naive cells.

Sequencing used naive CD8+ T cells from blood, with Jurkat cell RNA spiked in. Subset of the sample: FACS-sorted CD8+CD4-CCR7+CD45RA+ naive T cells. This clonotype originated in a human donor in good health. Some libraries in this study had Jurkat cell RNA spiked in. The chain is built from TRBV5-6 and TRBJ2-7, with TRBD2 matching over 7 bases. The CDR3 spells CASSRRLARDYEQYF. CDR3 nucleotide sequence: TGTGCCAGCAGCCGACGACTAGCTAGGGATTACGAGCAGTACTTC.